This T cell receptor (beta chain) was recorded in a study of T cell responses to AZD1222 COVID-19 vaccine. Study-level results: Clonal diversity was possibly underestimated, and the donors were mostly white British, with more females. Unmutated variant regions are reportedly targeted by nearly half of spike-specific TCRs.

Repertoires were generated with immunoSEQ multiplex PCR, while TCRdb's copy carries only in-frame clones and drops some. There are about 93,000 clones in the sample; under 90% occur only once, and about 2.7% lies in the top ten. In regard to this clone: Its matching antigen is unknown.

Trimming shortened V by 6 bases and J by 0 bases, and 12 bases separated the two germline ends. CDR1 is ENHRY and CDR2 is SYGVKD in the germline V gene. The CDR3 is 15 amino acids. The material sequenced was peripheral blood, taken on day 0 of MenACWY control vaccination. The chain has TRBV10-3 and TRBJ2-1; D is unresolved. The sequence came from an adult in good health. The CDR3: CAISSQLSSYNEQFF. CDR3 in DNA: TGTGCCATCAGCTCACAGCTGAGCTCCTACAATGAGCAGTTCTTC.